Below are 17 T cell receptor beta chains sequenced from a single sample in a study of shared clonotypes between healthy human individuals. Cells designated naive CD8 were CD45RO-negative and were positively selected for CCR7, with terminally differentiated effector memory CD45RA+ cells excluded. Assay: immunoSEQ multiplex PCR; the TCRdb copy retains only in-frame clones and omits some. The sample holds just over 2,000,000 clones, roughly 95% seen once. Specimen: naive CD8+ T cells sorted from blood. All receptors come from a man between 18 and 29 years old in good health.

This chain uses TRBV11-2 with TRBJ2-3; a weak D match, TRBD2 (6 bases). The CDR3 contains 17 residues. Trimming took 4 bases from V and 2 from J, leaving 19 bases between them. Per the germline V gene, CDR1 is SGHAT and CDR2 is FQNNGV. This CDR3 reads CASSSDLWREDTDTQYF. DNA for the CDR3: TGTGCCAGCAGCTCCGATTTGTGGCGGGAAGACACAGATACGCAGTATTTT.

The count of this clone is one. The rearrangement joins TRBV28 to TRBJ2-1; TRBD1 matches 8 bases. The CDR3 is 14 amino acids. With V trimmed by 5 bases and J by 8 bases, 8 bases remained unmatched. Germline CDR1 is MDHEN and CDR2 is SYDVKM. The CDR3 sequence is CASSLTTGVDEQFF. The CDR3, as DNA: TGTGCCAGCAGTCTCACGACAGGGGTGGATGAGCAGTTCTTC.

The CDR3 protein is CASSLAGGNNSPLHF. DNA for the CDR3: TGTGCCAGCAGCTTGGCAGGGGGGAATAATTCACCCCTCCACTTT. The V and J genes are TRBV5-8 and TRBJ1-6; 7 bases are a match to TRBD1. The V gene's germline CDR1 is SGHTS and CDR2 YDEGEE. This CDR3 has 15 amino acids. The V gene end was trimmed by 0 bases and the J gene end by 5 bases; junction bases not matched to a gene: 2. The whole variable domain, filled in from reference TRBV5-8 and TRBJ1-6, reads EAGVTQSPTHLIKTRGQQATLRCSPISGHTSVYWYQQALGLGLQFLLWYDEGEERNRGNFPPRFSGRQFPNYSSELNVNALELEDSALYLCASSLAGGNNSPLHFGNGTRLTVT.

J is TRBJ2-3 and V is TRBV10-1, with 8 nucleotides matching TRBD2. The CDR3 is 11 amino acids. The V gene's germline CDR1 is WNHNN and CDR2 SYGVQD (reference sequence). Germline trimming cut 3 bases from V and 12 bases from J; bases unmatched to any gene: 2. The CDR3 sequence: CASSDGLAQYF. DNA for the CDR3: TGCGCCAGCAGTGATGGACTAGCTCAGTATTTT.

The chain joins TRBV19 to TRBJ2-5, with 13 nucleotides matching TRBD2. The J segment lost 1 base and the V segment lost 7 bases, leaving 6 bases of the junction unmatched. This CDR3 is 16 amino acids long. CDR1 LNHDA and CDR2 SQIVND come from the germline V gene (reference sequence). The CDR3 sequence is CASIGRLAGGQETQYF. The CDR3 DNA reads as TGTGCCAGTATAGGGCGACTAGCGGGAGGCCAAGAGACCCAGTACTTC. Full variable domain (rest looked up from reference TRBV19 and TRBJ2-5): DGGITQSPKYLFRKEGQNVTLSCEQNLNHDAMYWYRQDPGQGLRLIYYSQIVNDFQKGDIAEGYSVSREKKESFPLTVTSAQKNPTAFYLCASIGRLAGGQETQYFGPGTRLLVL.

J is TRBJ1-1 and V is TRBV28; D is undetermined. The germline V and J ends were trimmed by 7 bases and 0 bases, with 18 bases remaining between them. Per germline, CDR1 MDHEN and CDR2 SYDVKM. The CDR3 length is 16 residues. This CDR3 reads CASTTRAVSMNTEAFF. In DNA form, the CDR3 reads TGTGCCAGCACCACTCGGGCAGTTTCCATGAACACTGAAGCTTTCTTT.

The chain joins TRBV5-6 to TRBJ2-5; TRBD2 aligns across 10 bases. V was clipped by 3 bases and J by 4 bases; unmatched bases: 6. Germline V lookup: CDR1 SGHDT, CDR2 YYEEEE. The CDR3 is 15 residues long. CDR3 coding DNA: TGTGCCAGCAGCTCTACTAGCGGGGTGGGAGAGACCCAGTACTTC. This translates into CASSSTSGVGETQYF.

The chain combines TRBV5-8 with TRBJ2-7; 7 bases agree with TRBD1. CDR3 length: 12 residues. The V gene end was trimmed by 4 bases and the J gene end by 5 bases; junction bases not matched to a gene: 3. CDR1 SGHTS and CDR2 YDEGEE come from the germline V gene. DNA for the CDR3: TGTGCCAGCAGCCCGACAGGGAACGAGCAGTACTTC. It encodes CASSPTGNEQYF.

This clone was seen a single time. This chain connects TRBV29-1 to TRBJ1-2, with D possibly matching TRBD1 (5 bases). Germline V gene data show CDR1 as SQVTM and CDR2 as ANQGSEA. The CDR3 sequence is 12 residues long. Trimming cost V 3 bases and J 11 bases, with 16 bases left between them. The CDR3 DNA sequence: TGCAGCGTTGACGAGGAGGGGAGCGGGTACACCTTC. Residues: CSVDEEGSGYTF.

V gene TRBV7-9 combines with J gene TRBJ2-1; no clear D. The germline V gene encodes CDR1 SEHNR and CDR2 FQNEAQ (reference sequence). This CDR3 has 15 residues. The ends were cut back, 5 bases at V and 6 bases at J, with 17 bases in the middle. This CDR3 reads CASSQTYDPRNEQFF. In DNA, the CDR3 is TGTGCCAGCAGCCAAACCTATGACCCCCGCAATGAGCAGTTCTTC.

The rearrangement links TRBV7-2 to TRBJ2-7, with 9 bases matching TRBD2. Germline CDR1 reads SGHTA; CDR2 reads FQGNSA. Germline trimming cut 3 bases from V and 3 bases from J; bases unmatched to any gene: 3. There are 14 residues in the CDR3. The CDR3 nucleotides read TGTGCCAGCAGCTTCAGCGGGAGGCTCTACGAGCAGTACTTC. Translated, it gives CASSFSGRLYEQYF.

V gene TRBV4-3 combines with J gene TRBJ1-2; tentatively, D is TRBD1 (5 bases). V was clipped by 0 bases and J by 8 bases, with 16 bases between them. Looked up from germline, CDR1 is LGHNA and CDR2 is YSLEER. The length of the CDR3 is 15 residues. This chain's CDR3 is CASSQDTGGVGGYTF. CDR3 in DNA: TGCGCCAGCAGCCAAGACACAGGAGGGGTAGGAGGCTACACCTTC.

The chain is built from TRBV4-1 and TRBJ1-5; 10 nucleotides agree with TRBD1. Germline values: CDR1 MGHRA, CDR2 YSYEKL. Losses at the gene ends were 4 bases for V and 4 bases for J; bases not matched to a gene: 4. The CDR3 is 15 amino acids. CDR3 region: CASSPGQGVNQPQHF. The CDR3 nucleotides are TGCGCCAGCAGCCCAGGACAGGGGGTGAATCAGCCCCAGCATTTT.

The chain uses TRBV4-3 and TRBJ1-5; the D gene is possibly TRBD1 (5 bases). Germline assignment: CDR1 LGHNA and CDR2 YSLEER. The V end lost 0 bases, the J end lost 2 bases, and 11 bases lay between the germline ends. This CDR3 is 16 amino acids long. This CDR3 reads CASSQERVGGNQPQHF. The CDR3 DNA sequence: TGCGCCAGCAGCCAAGAGAGGGTAGGGGGCAATCAGCCCCAGCATTTT.

This chain uses TRBV4-3 with TRBJ2-7; D unresolved. The germline V gene encodes CDR1 LGHNA and CDR2 YSLEER. V lost 0 bases and J lost 0, with 15 bases in between. This CDR3 is 17 amino acids long. The DNA for the CDR3 is TGCGCCAGCAGCCAAGAGATACCCTTGGGCCACTCCTACGAGCAGTACTTC. It yields the protein CASSQEIPLGHSYEQYF.

The V and J genes are TRBV5-1 and TRBJ1-2; D unclear. CDR1 and CDR2 (germline): SGHRS, YFSETQ. V gave up 3 bases and J gave up 2 bases, with 5 bases separating them. The CDR3 sequence is 12 residues long. As DNA, the CDR3 is TGCGCCAGCAGCTACCTAAACTATGGCTACACCTTC. This encodes CASSYLNYGYTF. Drawing the rest from reference TRBV5-1 and TRBJ1-2, the complete variable domain is KAGVTQTPRYLIKTRGQQVTLSCSPISGHRSVSWYQQTPGQGLQFLFEYFSETQRNKGNFPGRFSGRQFSNSRSEMNVSTLELGDSALYLCASSYLNYGYTFGSGTRLTVV.

This rearrangement joins TRBV4-2 to TRBJ2-7; D is perhaps TRBD2 (6 bases). The V and J ends lost 4 bases and 3 bases respectively, with 16 bases between them. This CDR3 spans 15 amino acids. Germline CDR1 reads LGHNA; CDR2 reads YNFKEQ. The CDR3 DNA reads TGTGCCAGCAGCCCACGGCTTGGCGGGGACTACGAGCAGTACTTC. Protein product: CASSPRLGGDYEQYF.